The 13 T cell receptor beta chains given below trace back to one sample, sequenced in a study of beta chain features in type 1 diabetes. As every portion of the isolated RNA was reverse transcribed, the sequencing read expressed TCRB transcripts. The repertoire was sequenced with immunoSEQ multiplex PCR; TCRdb's copy has only in-frame clones and lacks some. This table holds around 450,000 clones, approximately 10% found once. Input material: naive CD4+ T cells from blood. The origin of the receptors is a woman between 18 and 29 years old in good health.

This clone was counted a few times. This sequence joins TRBV4-2 and TRBJ1-2; D is unclear. With 4 bases removed from V and 3 bases from J, the gap between germline ends came to 12 bases. The CDR3 spans 14 residues. Germline values: CDR1 LGHNA, CDR2 YNFKEQ. CDR3 residues: CASSPTVGDYGYTF. The CDR3 DNA reads as TGTGCCAGCAGCCCCACGGTTGGGGACTATGGCTACACCTTC.

This clone was observed a handful of times. The chain carries TRBV9 and TRBJ2-1; D gene ambiguous. CDR1 is SGDLS and CDR2 is YYNGEE in the germline V gene. Deletions cut 2 bases from V and 7 bases from J, with 13 bases between. CDR3 length: 14 residues. CDR3 residues: CASSVELARNEQFF. In nucleotides, the CDR3 is TGTGCCAGCAGCGTGGAACTCGCTAGAAATGAGCAGTTCTTC.

The chain couples TRBV30 to TRBJ1-2; a possible D gene is TRBD1 (6 bases). The CDR3 length is 12 residues. Looked up from germline, CDR1 is GTSNPN and CDR2 is SVGIG (reference sequence). V was trimmed by 7 bases and J by 3 bases, leaving 12 bases between them. For the CDR3, the DNA is TGTGCCTTCGCAGGGGCTCACTATGGCTACACCTTC. It specifies CAFAGAHYGYTF.

This sequence joins TRBV6-1 and TRBJ2-5; D remains ambiguous. Germline-derived CDR1 and CDR2 are MNHNS and SASEGT. The CDR3 has 13 residues. V dropped 6 bases and J dropped 5 bases, with 13 bases sitting between them. In DNA form, the CDR3 reads TGTGCCAGCAGCAATCCAGCCGGGGAGACCCAGTACTTC. Protein product: CASSNPAGETQYF.

This clone was recorded a few times. V and J are TRBV14 and TRBJ2-2; 10 bases are a match to TRBD1. Germline trimming cut 2 bases from V and 6 bases from J; bases unmatched to any gene: 3. Germline V lookup: CDR1 SGHDN, CDR2 FVKESK. The CDR3 length is 15 residues. The CDR3 sequence: CASSQPGTGAGELFF. CDR3 coding DNA: TGTGCCAGCAGCCAACCTGGGACAGGGGCCGGGGAGCTGTTTTTT.

J is TRBJ2-5 and V is TRBV5-6; 15 bases agree with TRBD2. CDR1 SGHDT and CDR2 YYEEEE come from the germline V gene. The CDR3 spans 16 residues. The trim removed 3 bases at V and 3 bases at J, leaving 3 bases unmatched. The CDR3 DNA reads TGTGCCAGCAGCTACGGACTAGCGGGAGGGGAAGAGACCCAGTACTTC. It specifies CASSYGLAGGEETQYF.

J is TRBJ2-1 and V is TRBV19, with 11 bases identical to TRBD2. After removal of 3 bases from V and 5 bases from J, the junction contained 3 bases not matched to a gene. CDR1 LNHDA and CDR2 SQIVND come from the germline V gene (reference sequence). The CDR3 consists of 15 residues. The CDR3 DNA reads as TGTGCCAGTAGTATCACTAGCGGGGGCCACAATGAGCAGTTCTTC. Amino acid sequence: CASSITSGGHNEQFF.

CDR3 sequence: CASSLSPGPYSTDTQYF. In DNA, the CDR3 is TGTGCCAGCAGCTTAAGCCCAGGGCCCTATAGCACAGATACGCAGTATTTT. The genes are TRBV7-3 and TRBJ2-3; weak D call: TRBD1 (5 bases). The CDR3 runs to 17 residues. CDR1 is SGHTA and CDR2 is FQGTGA in the germline V gene. Trimming removed 1 base from V and 0 bases from J, with 14 bases in between.

This clone has a handful of counts. This chain links TRBV29-1 with TRBJ1-2; D is perhaps TRBD1 (5 bases). This CDR3 spans 10 amino acids. Germline V gene lookup returns CDR1 SQVTM and CDR2 ANQGSEA. V was pared by 7 bases and J by 8 bases, with 11 bases between. This CDR3 is CSGGTGGYTF. CDR3 DNA sequence: TGCAGCGGCGGGACCGGGGGCTACACCTTC. Together with reference TRBV29-1 and TRBJ1-2, the CDR3 gives the full variable domain: SAVISQKPSRDICQRGTSLTIQCQVDSQVTMMFWYRQQPGQSLTLIATANQGSEATYESGFVIDKFPISRPNLTFSTLTVSNMSPEDSSIYLCSGGTGGYTFGSGTRLTVV.

The chain employs TRBV7-9 and TRBJ2-3; D call uncertain. V lost 1 base, J lost 2 bases, and 7 bases lay in between. The CDR3 loop spans 14 amino acids. The germline V gene has CDR1 SEHNR and CDR2 FQNEAQ (reference sequence). The CDR3 loop reads CASSLVDHTDTQYF. The CDR3 region has the DNA TGTGCCAGCAGCTTAGTTGACCACACAGATACGCAGTATTTT.

The V call is TRBV15, the J call TRBJ1-5; D is unresolved. Deletions cut 0 bases from V and 0 bases from J, with 12 bases between. The CDR3 loop spans 17 amino acids. Germline values: CDR1 LNHNV, CDR2 YYDKDF (reference sequence). This CDR3 is CATSRERRPNSNQPQHF. DNA of the CDR3: TGTGCCACCAGCAGAGAGAGAAGACCTAATAGCAATCAGCCCCAGCATTTT.

This clone was observed a few times. V is TRBV5-1 and J is TRBJ2-5; a possible D gene is TRBD1 (6 bases). CDR3 length equals 13 residues. The germline V gene has CDR1 SGHRS and CDR2 YFSETQ. Deletions cut 3 bases from V and 5 bases from J, with 11 bases between. Here the CDR3 reads CASSSAGEETQYF. Here the CDR3 DNA reads TGCGCCAGCAGCTCGGCAGGGGAGGAGACCCAGTACTTC.

This clone was found a few times. The genes are TRBV30 and TRBJ1-4; weak D call: TRBD1 (6 bases). CDR3 length: 14 amino acids. V gave up 4 bases and J gave up 0 bases, with 9 bases separating them. CDR1 is GTSNPN, CDR2 SVGIG, per germline (reference sequence). This chain's CDR3 is CAWNTGPTNEKLFF. CDR3 bases: TGTGCCTGGAACACAGGGCCAACTAATGAAAAACTGTTTTTT. The variable domain in full, with the rest retrieved from reference TRBV30 and TRBJ1-4, is SQTIHQWPATLVQPVGSPLSLECTVEGTSNPNLYWYRQAAGRGLQLLFYSVGIGQISSEVPQNLSASRPQDRQFILSSKKLLLSDSGFYLCAWNTGPTNEKLFFGSGTQLSVL.